This TCR beta chain comes out of a study of T cells in Graves' hyperthyroidism and ophthalmopathy. General study results and limits: Most clonotypes expanded in the thyroid (above 0.001) were also present in blood. Ophthalmopathy onset followed model prediction by a median approximately six months.

CDR3 length: 14 amino acids. V was trimmed by 1 base and J by 7 bases, leaving 12 bases between them. Per the germline V gene, CDR1 is MGHRA and CDR2 is YSYEKL. Enrolled ophthalmopathy patients presented with a Clinical Activity Score of at least 3, a NOSPECS grade of at least 4, and disease duration under 3 months. The source of the PBMCs was 8.5 to 10 ml of fresh peripheral blood. Regions amplified from RNA transcripts were the TCR beta CDR3 regions. Carried out on the TCR CDR3, a first-round RT-PCR used the HTBI primer set. TCRdb re-called the multiplex PCR reads with MiXCR, one entry per CDR3 protein. This table has 50,000 to 60,000 distinct CDR3 sequences, approximately 50% appearing once. This clonotype was counted many times. As yet, its antigen is unknown.

The chain links TRBV4-1 to TRBJ2-3; a possible D gene is TRBD2 (5 bases). Sequencing used blood. The TCR originated in a young woman with Graves' ophthalmopathy. CDR3 amino acids: CASSQGLAPNTQYF. The CDR3 DNA follows: TGCGCCAGCAGCCAAGGGCTAGCCCCCAATACGCAGTATTTT.